One sample yielded the 2 T cell receptor beta chains listed below, sequenced in a study of chemoradiotherapy in HPV16-positive cancers. Only in-frame clones appear in the TCRdb table, and some are missing; sequencing was by immunoSEQ multiplex PCR. The sample records over 10,000 clones, 81% being singletons. The material was obtained from a patient who underwent chemoradiotherapy. The receptors here all came from a human donor with HPV-associated anogenital cancer.

V and J are TRBV4-1 and TRBJ1-5; D remains unclear. Trimming stripped 1 base from V and 0 bases from J, with 10 bases between. The CDR3 loop spans 16 amino acids. Germline loops: CDR1 MGHRA, CDR2 YSYEKL. CDR3 DNA sequence: TGCGCCAGCAGCCAAGTTGCAACTTATAGCAATCAGCCCCAGCATTTT. This gives the protein CASSQVATYSNQPQHF.

The J gene is TRBJ2-2, the V gene TRBV19; D is tentatively TRBD1 or TRBD2 (5 bases each). The ends were cut back, 6 bases at V and 3 bases at J, with 11 bases in the middle. Per germline, CDR1 LNHDA and CDR2 SQIVND (reference sequence). The CDR3 covers 14 residues. The CDR3 DNA sequence: TGTGCCAGTAGCTCCGGGACCTACACCGGGGAGCTGTTTTTT. Its translation: CASSSGTYTGELFF.